Following are 10 T cell receptor beta chains from one sample sequenced in a study of CD8+ T cells in alopecia areata. After isolation, RNA underwent reverse transcription to generate cDNA as the sequencing template. Profiling relied on immunoSEQ multiplex PCR, and the TCRdb table lists in-frame clones only, not all of them. The sample holds around 180,000 clones, 60% seen once. Treatment reported: oral pan-JAK inhibitor, 5-10 mg twice daily. This sample comprised CD4+ T cells sorted from blood, obtained at week 24, from a patient treated with tofacitinib. These receptors all stem from a human donor with alopecia areata.

CDR3 protein: CASRGPLRQYF. For the CDR3, the DNA is TGTGCCAGCAGGGGCCCGCTGAGGCAGTATTTT. The chain couples TRBV6-1 to TRBJ2-3; the D is unclear. The CDR3 loop spans 11 amino acids. Germline CDR1 reads MNHNS; CDR2 reads SASEGT. V gave up 6 bases and J gave up 11 bases, with 12 bases separating them.

This clone has a single count. The chain joins TRBV30 to TRBJ2-7; D unclear. The germline V gene encodes CDR1 GTSNPN and CDR2 SVGIG (reference sequence). The CDR3 has 13 amino acids. Trimming pared 3 bases from V and 5 bases from J, leaving 14 bases between. The CDR3 coding sequence is TGTGCCTGGAGCCCGCAGAAGTGGCACGAGCAGTACTTC. Protein: CAWSPQKWHEQYF.

The V call is TRBV30, the J call TRBJ2-2, with TRBD1 identical over 7 bases. The CDR3 covers 14 residues. Germline CDR1 is GTSNPN and CDR2 is SVGIG (reference sequence). The ends lost 7 bases at V and 3 bases at J; junction bases unmatched: 8. CDR3: CAFQRQGYTGELFF. In nucleotides, the CDR3 is TGTGCCTTTCAAAGACAGGGCTACACCGGGGAGCTGTTTTTT.

The chain links TRBV7-6 to TRBJ2-7; perhaps TRBD2 as D (6 bases). The V and J ends lost 1 base and 6 bases respectively, with 13 bases between them. The CDR3 covers 14 residues. CDR1 is SGHVS and CDR2 is FNYEAQ in the germline V gene. CDR3 nucleotides: TGTGCCAGCAGCTTAGGCGGGGCTCTGTTCGAGCAGTACTTC. As protein: CASSLGGALFEQYF.

In its sample, this clone was seen a few times. The rearrangement links TRBV5-1 to TRBJ1-2; 7 bases fit TRBD1. CDR3 length equals 12 residues. CDR1 and CDR2 (germline): SGHRS, YFSETQ. With 4 bases clipped from V and 7 bases from J, the junction kept 4 bases outside the gene matches. The DNA for the CDR3 is TGCGCCAGCAGCCCCCGGGACAGTGGCTACACCTTC. It specifies CASSPRDSGYTF.

V is TRBV25-1 and J is TRBJ2-2; D gene uncertain. The CDR3 is 13 residues long. V was pared by 2 bases and J by 4 bases, with 5 bases between. The germline gives CDR1 MGHDK, CDR2 SYGVNS. For the CDR3, the DNA is TGTGCCAGCAGTGAACTCACCACCGGGGAGCTGTTTTTT. Residues: CASSELTTGELFF.

A remark on this clone: The sample has other DNA sequences that encode this CDR3 too. This chain connects TRBV9 to TRBJ2-3; D ambiguous. Trimming cost V 3 bases and J 0 bases, with 5 bases left between them. The CDR3 runs to 13 residues. Germline loops: CDR1 SGDLS, CDR2 YYNGEE. CDR3 region: CASSDLSTDTQYF. Written as DNA, the CDR3 is TGTGCCAGCAGCGATCTAAGCACAGATACGCAGTATTTT.

This chain connects TRBV29-1 to TRBJ2-3, with D hard to call. Trimming took off 5 bases at V and 4 bases at J, with 10 bases between the two ends. Looked up from germline, CDR1 is SQVTM and CDR2 is ANQGSEA. The CDR3 extends over 12 amino acids. CDR3 in amino acids: CSVLLYADTQYF. As DNA, the CDR3 is TGCAGCGTTTTGTTATACGCAGATACGCAGTATTTT.

The V call is TRBV7-2, the J call TRBJ1-1, with D possibly being TRBD1 (5 bases). V was cut by 2 bases and J by 5 bases, with 15 bases left in between. The CDR3 length is 15 residues. CDR1 SGHTA and CDR2 FQGNSA come from the germline V gene. The CDR3 region is CASSLFAGLRTEAFF. In DNA form, the CDR3 reads TGTGCCAGCAGCTTATTCGCAGGGCTGAGGACTGAAGCTTTCTTT.

This clone was detected only a few times. The chain links TRBV5-1 to TRBJ1-2; tentatively, D is TRBD1 (5 bases). The CDR3 length is 14 residues. Trimming took 0 bases from V and 3 from J, leaving 9 bases between them. Germline V gene sequence: CDR1 SGHRS, CDR2 YFSETQ. CDR3 DNA sequence: TGCGCCAGCAGCTTGGAGGGGACTGACTATGGCTACACCTTC. This sequence encodes CASSLEGTDYGYTF.